The 25 T cell receptor beta chains listed next were all sequenced from one sample in a study of T cell repertoires in cytomegalovirus infection. TCRdb processed the reads anew with MiXCR; each CDR3 protein has one entry. This table has about 360,000 distinct CDR3 sequences, 15% to 20% appearing once. The sequenced material came from PBMCs. These receptor sequences come from a human donor in good health (CMV status not recorded). Some clones in this sample may be carry-over from other donors' samples.

This clonotype was seen at least ten times. The chain links TRBV7-2 to TRBJ2-5, with D possibly matching TRBD2 (6 bases). Germline V gene lookup returns CDR1 SGHTA and CDR2 FQGNSA. Trimming removed 3 bases from V and 4 bases from J, with 9 bases in between. The CDR3 is made up of 13 amino acids. CDR3 amino acids: CASSFTGGETQYF. The CDR3 nucleotides read TGTGCCAGCAGCTTTACCGGGGGAGAGACCCAGTACTTC. Together with reference TRBV7-2 and TRBJ2-5, the CDR3 gives the full variable domain: GAGVSQSPSNKVTEKGKDVELRCDPISGHTALYWYRQSLGQGLEFLIYFQGNSAPDKSGLPSDRFSAERTGGSVSTLTIQRTQQEDSAVYLCASSFTGGETQYFGPGTRLLVL.

J is TRBJ1-3 and V is TRBV20-1; D is unclear. Per the germline V gene, CDR1 is DFQATT and CDR2 is SNEGSKA (reference sequence). This CDR3 is built from 15 residues. Deletions cut 5 bases from V and 0 bases from J, with 14 bases between. CDR3: CSAPRSGSSGNTIYF. In DNA form, the CDR3 reads TGCAGTGCTCCCCGGTCGGGGAGCTCTGGAAACACCATATATTTT.

The table lists this clonotype with many counts. The J gene is TRBJ2-5, the V gene TRBV7-2; D is unclear. Germline V gene sequence: CDR1 SGHTA, CDR2 FQGNSA. This CDR3 spans 14 amino acids. The germline V and J ends were trimmed by 1 base and 1 base, with 7 bases remaining between them. The CDR3 region is CASSLEESQETQYF. As DNA, the CDR3 is TGTGCCAGCAGCTTAGAAGAGAGCCAAGAGACCCAGTACTTC.

The chain recombines TRBV10-1 with TRBJ1-1; D remains ambiguous. V was cut by 6 bases and J by 2 bases, with 10 bases left in between. Germline V lookup: CDR1 WNHNN, CDR2 SYGVQD (reference sequence). CDR3 length: 13 amino acids. CDR3 in DNA: TGCGCCAGCAGGCTTGAAGTAAACACTGAAGCTTTCTTT. This codes for CASRLEVNTEAFF.

This clonotype was seen only a few times. This sequence joins TRBV7-8 and TRBJ2-3; no definite D call. The V gene lost 1 base and the J gene lost 2 bases, with 7 bases spanning the gap. The CDR3 is 14 residues long. Germline V lookup: CDR1 SGHVS, CDR2 FQNEAQ. The CDR3 reads CASSLDISTDTQYF. For the CDR3, the DNA is TGTGCCAGCAGCTTAGATATCTCCACAGATACGCAGTATTTT.

The rearrangement links TRBV7-2 to TRBJ2-5, with TRBD2 identical over 7 bases. The CDR3 has 15 residues. J lost 5 bases, V lost 1 base, and 7 bases had no gene match. Germline lookup yields CDR1 SGHTA and CDR2 FQGNSA. This CDR3 reads CASSLEGGRMETQYF. CDR3 bases: TGTGCCAGCAGCTTAGAGGGCGGGAGAATGGAGACCCAGTACTTC.

The chain links TRBV29-1 to TRBJ2-5; D gene unclear. The CDR3 runs 13 residues. Germline CDR1 reads SQVTM; CDR2 reads ANQGSEA. Trimming removed 6 bases at V and 1 base at J, with 12 bases between. The CDR3 sequence: CSVGYRPQETQYF. CDR3 coding DNA: TGCAGCGTCGGGTATCGGCCCCAAGAGACCCAGTACTTC.

The rearrangement links TRBV14 to TRBJ1-1; TRBD1 matches 8 bases. CDR1 is SGHDN and CDR2 is FVKESK in the germline V gene. The CDR3 totals 17 residues. The V segment lost 4 bases and the J segment 0 bases; nucleotides outside the gene matches: 10. In DNA form, the CDR3 reads TGTGCCAGCAGCCGAACTGGACAGGGCCTCATGAACACTGAAGCTTTCTTT. This translates into CASSRTGQGLMNTEAFF.

This clonotype was picked up many times. The genes are TRBV6-2 or TRBV6-3 and TRBJ2-1; maybe TRBD2 (5 bases). This CDR3 contains 15 residues. Germline V gene data show CDR1 as MNHEY and CDR2 as SVGEGT. Trimming shortened V by 6 bases and J by 5 bases, and 17 bases separated the two germline ends. The CDR3 bases are TGTGCCAGCAGGGGTCCCAGAGCAGCGGACAATGAGCAGTTCTTC. This encodes CASRGPRAADNEQFF.

This clonotype was picked up many times. The CDR3 nucleotides are TGTGCCAGCAGCTTACTGCCGGGACCACCCTACGAGCAGTACTTC. It codes for CASSLLPGPPYEQYF. The gene calls are TRBV7-2 and TRBJ2-7; TRBD1 or TRBD2 may be the D gene (5 bases each). Trimming stripped 2 bases from V and 2 bases from J, with 13 bases between. Germline assignment: CDR1 SGHTA and CDR2 FQGNSA. This CDR3 spans 15 amino acids.

This clonotype was detected many times. This chain uses TRBV27 with TRBJ1-4; D is perhaps TRBD1 (6 bases). V lost 5 bases and J lost 5, with 12 bases in between. The CDR3 runs to 14 residues. The germline CDR1 and CDR2 sequences are MNHEY and SMNVEV (reference sequence). The CDR3 nucleotides read TGTGCCAGCAGTCCTCGGACAGTGAATGAAAAACTGTTTTTT. Translated, it gives CASSPRTVNEKLFF.

This clonotype was found many times. The chain joins TRBV10-3 to TRBJ2-5; TRBD2 aligns across 10 bases. Trimming cost V 5 bases and J 2 bases; bases outside gene matches: 5. CDR1 is ENHRY and CDR2 is SYGVKD in the germline V gene. The CDR3 covers 15 residues. The CDR3: CAISPTSGPQETQYF. The CDR3 nucleotides read TGTGCCATCAGTCCGACTAGCGGGCCTCAAGAGACCCAGTACTTC.

This clonotype has just a few counts. V usage is TRBV6-1 and J usage is TRBJ2-5; D remains unclear. With 5 bases removed from V and 1 base from J, the gap between germline ends came to 8 bases. CDR1 and CDR2 (germline): MNHNS, SASEGT. The CDR3 runs to 13 residues. In DNA, the CDR3 is TGTGCCAGCAGTACCTCGACCCAAGAGACCCAGTACTTC. Translated, it gives CASSTSTQETQYF.

This clonotype was seen more than once but under ten times. V is TRBV27 and J is TRBJ1-3; a possible D gene is TRBD1 (5 bases). This CDR3 is 14 amino acids long. With 6 bases removed from V and 4 bases from J, the gap between germline ends came to 13 bases. Looked up from germline, CDR1 is MNHEY and CDR2 is SMNVEV (reference sequence). CDR3 amino acids: CASRAGTPGNTIYF. The CDR3 DNA reads as TGTGCCAGCAGGGCCGGGACCCCCGGAAACACCATATATTTT.

The table lists this clonotype with a few counts. The gene calls are TRBV4-3 and TRBJ2-1; D is undetermined. Germline V CDR1 and CDR2: LGHNA, YSLEER. The CDR3 has 15 residues. V was clipped by 0 bases and J by 9 bases, with 15 bases between them. The DNA for the CDR3 is TGCGCCAGCAGCCAAGATTGGGGTGGGTTGGGTGAGCAGTTCTTC. Encoded protein: CASSQDWGGLGEQFF.

In its sample, this clonotype was seen many times. The chain joins TRBV28 to TRBJ2-7; no reliable D call. Trimming pared 4 bases from V and 4 bases from J, leaving 20 bases between. CDR3 size: 16 residues. Looked up from germline, CDR1 is MDHEN and CDR2 is SYDVKM. The CDR3 sequence is CASSSLILMKTYEQYF. The CDR3 nucleotides read TGTGCCAGCAGTTCCCTTATCCTCATGAAAACTTACGAGCAGTACTTC.

CDR3 sequence: CASSLFVLALMGTKSGETQYF. The CDR3 coding sequence is TGTGCCAGCAGCTTATTTGTGCTCGCCCTTATGGGAACTAAAAGCGGAGAGACCCAGTACTTC. This chain joins TRBV7-9 and TRBJ2-5; possible D gene TRBD2, 5 bases. The CDR3 is 21 residues long. Trimming took off 2 bases at V and 4 bases at J, with 32 bases between the two ends. From germline, CDR1 is SEHNR and CDR2 FQNEAQ (reference sequence).

The chain employs TRBV12-3 or TRBV12-4 and TRBJ2-1; 10 bases are a match to TRBD1. J was trimmed by 7 bases and V by 6 bases; bases with no gene match: 9. This CDR3 is built from 15 residues. The CDR3 loop is CASREGTGAKNEQFF. The CDR3 coding sequence is TGTGCCAGCAGGGAGGGGACAGGGGCCAAAAATGAGCAGTTCTTC.

DNA for the CDR3: TGTGCCAGCAGTGAAGCCTGGGGATCCGAACAAGCTTTCTTT. This encodes CASSEAWGSEQAFF. This sequence joins TRBV2 and TRBJ1-1; D gene ambiguous. The CDR3 is 14 amino acids. Germline V gene data show CDR1 as SNHLY and CDR2 as FYNNEI. Trimming pared 0 bases from V and 9 bases from J, leaving 14 bases between.

The table lists this clonotype with many counts. CDR3 DNA sequence: TGTGCCAGCAGTCTCGGGACTTCTGCCTTGCGTGAAGCTTTCTTT. Protein: CASSLGTSALREAFF. The chain couples TRBV12-3 or TRBV12-4 to TRBJ1-1, with a tentative D call TRBD1 (5 bases). V was pared by 5 bases and J by 7 bases, with 20 bases between. CDR3 length equals 15 residues.

This clonotype showed up many times. This CDR3 reads CASSQQGAGGELFF. The CDR3 bases are TGTGCCAGCAGCCAACAGGGGGCGGGCGGGGAGCTGTTTTTT. V and J are TRBV11-2 and TRBJ2-2, with 9 bases that match TRBD1. CDR3 size: 14 residues. Germline V lookup: CDR1 SGHAT, CDR2 FQNNGV. Trimming cost V 5 bases and J 7 bases; bases outside gene matches: 5.

This clonotype has at least ten counts. This chain uses TRBV7-2 with TRBJ1-4; weak D call: TRBD1 (5 bases). CDR3 length: 15 amino acids. Germline-derived CDR1 and CDR2 are SGHTA and FQGNSA. V lost 5 bases and J 5 bases, leaving 15 bases between the germline ends. CDR3 bases: TGTGCCAGCAGCCCGCGGGGCAGCACCAATGAAAAACTGTTTTTT. It translates to CASSPRGSTNEKLFF.

CDR3 sequence: CASSRPDRYNTEAFF. Here the CDR3 DNA reads TGTGCCAGCAGCCGACCGGACAGGTACAACACTGAAGCTTTCTTT. This rearrangement joins TRBV7-9 to TRBJ1-1; 7 positions agree with TRBD1. Germline assignment: CDR1 SEHNR and CDR2 FQNEAQ (reference sequence). The length of the CDR3 is 15 residues. Germline trimming cut 5 bases from V and 2 bases from J; bases unmatched to any gene: 8.

This clonotype was counted only a few times. CDR3 amino acids: CASSFDNIQYF. The CDR3 DNA reads TGTGCCAGCAGCTTCGACAACATTCAGTACTTC. V usage is TRBV7-8 and J usage is TRBJ2-4; D is undetermined. This CDR3 is built from 11 residues. Looked up from germline, CDR1 is SGHVS and CDR2 is FQNEAQ. V lost 3 bases to trimming and J lost 7 bases, with 4 bases between them.

The chain uses TRBV7-6 and TRBJ2-5, with no clear D. Germline loops: CDR1 SGHVS, CDR2 FNYEAQ. Trimming stripped 2 bases from V and 0 bases from J, with 16 bases between. CDR3 size: 17 residues. In nucleotides, the CDR3 is TGTGCCAGCAGCTTAAGGGTATCTGCGGCCAACCAAGAGACCCAGTACTTC. Its protein product is CASSLRVSAANQETQYF.